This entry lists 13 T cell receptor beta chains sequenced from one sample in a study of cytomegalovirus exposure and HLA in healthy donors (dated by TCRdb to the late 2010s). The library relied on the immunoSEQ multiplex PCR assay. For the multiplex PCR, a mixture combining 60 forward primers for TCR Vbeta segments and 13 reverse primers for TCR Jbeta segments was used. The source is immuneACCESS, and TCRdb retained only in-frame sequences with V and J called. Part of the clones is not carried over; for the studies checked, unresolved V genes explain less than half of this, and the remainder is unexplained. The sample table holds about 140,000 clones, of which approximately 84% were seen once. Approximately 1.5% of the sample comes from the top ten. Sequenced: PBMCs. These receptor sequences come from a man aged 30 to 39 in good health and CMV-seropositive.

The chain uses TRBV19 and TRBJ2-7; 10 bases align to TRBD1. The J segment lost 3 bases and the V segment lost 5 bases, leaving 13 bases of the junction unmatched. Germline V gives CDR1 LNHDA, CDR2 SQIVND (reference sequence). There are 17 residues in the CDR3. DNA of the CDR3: TGTGCCAGTAGTCGTCCCGGGACAGGGGCCACGATCTACGAGCAGTACTTC. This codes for CASSRPGTGATIYEQYF.

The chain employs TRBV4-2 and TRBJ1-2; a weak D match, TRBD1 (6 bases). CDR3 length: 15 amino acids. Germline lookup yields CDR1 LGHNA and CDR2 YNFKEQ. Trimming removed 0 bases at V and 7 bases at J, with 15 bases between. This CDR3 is CASSQDEQGVFGYTF. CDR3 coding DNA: TGTGCCAGCAGCCAAGATGAACAGGGTGTCTTTGGCTACACCTTC.

The CDR3 is CASSLELGGSPLHF. Written as DNA, the CDR3 is TGCGCCAGCAGCTTGGAGTTAGGGGGTTCACCCCTCCACTTT. The chain uses TRBV5-1 and TRBJ1-6; tentative D call: TRBD1 (6 bases). CDR3 length equals 14 residues. Trimming stripped 0 bases from V and 9 bases from J, with 10 bases between. The V gene's germline CDR1 is SGHRS and CDR2 YFSETQ.

The CDR3 region is CASREDRAHYGYTF. CDR3 nucleotide sequence: TGCGCCAGCAGGGAGGACAGGGCCCACTATGGCTACACCTTC. The gene calls are TRBV5-1 and TRBJ1-2; 8 bases fit TRBD1. Germline assignment: CDR1 SGHRS and CDR2 YFSETQ. V lost 5 bases to trimming and J lost 3 bases; unmatched junction nucleotides: 6. The CDR3 is 14 residues long.

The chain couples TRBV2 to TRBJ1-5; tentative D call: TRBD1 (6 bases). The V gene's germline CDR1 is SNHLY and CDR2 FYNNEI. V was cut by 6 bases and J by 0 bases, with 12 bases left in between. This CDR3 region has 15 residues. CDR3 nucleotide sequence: TGTGCCAGCAGGGACGACAGGCTTAGCAATCAGCCCCAGCATTTT. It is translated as CASRDDRLSNQPQHF.

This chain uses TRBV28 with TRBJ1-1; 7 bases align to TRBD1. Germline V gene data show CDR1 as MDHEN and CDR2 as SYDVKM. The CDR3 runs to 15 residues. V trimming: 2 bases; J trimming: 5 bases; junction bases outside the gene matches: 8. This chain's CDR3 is CASSLITGVGTEAFF. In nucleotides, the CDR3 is TGTGCCAGCAGTTTAATTACAGGGGTGGGGACTGAAGCTTTCTTT.

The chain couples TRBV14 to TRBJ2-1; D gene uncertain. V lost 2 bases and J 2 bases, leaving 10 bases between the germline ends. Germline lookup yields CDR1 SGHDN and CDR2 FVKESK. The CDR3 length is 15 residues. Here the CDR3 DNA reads TGTGCCAGCAGCCAATATCGGCGGACCTACAATGAGCAGTTCTTC. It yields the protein CASSQYRRTYNEQFF.

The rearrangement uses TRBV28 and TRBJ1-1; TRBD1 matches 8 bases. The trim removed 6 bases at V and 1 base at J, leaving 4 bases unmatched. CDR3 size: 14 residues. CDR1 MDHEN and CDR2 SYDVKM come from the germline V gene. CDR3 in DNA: TGTGCCAGCAGGGCGGGACAGGCGAACACTGAAGCTTTCTTT. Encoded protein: CASRAGQANTEAFF.

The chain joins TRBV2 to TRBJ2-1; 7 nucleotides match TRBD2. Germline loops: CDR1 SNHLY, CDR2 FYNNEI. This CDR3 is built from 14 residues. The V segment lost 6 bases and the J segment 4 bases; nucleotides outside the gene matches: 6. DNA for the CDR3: TGTGCCAGCAGCTCCCTTAGCGGGTACAATGAGCAGTTCTTC. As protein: CASSSLSGYNEQFF.

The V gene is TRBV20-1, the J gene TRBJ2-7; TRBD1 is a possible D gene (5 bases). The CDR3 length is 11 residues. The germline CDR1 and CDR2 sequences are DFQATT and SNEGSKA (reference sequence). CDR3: CNHDSPYEQYF. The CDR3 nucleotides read TGCAACCATGACAGCCCCTACGAGCAGTACTTC.

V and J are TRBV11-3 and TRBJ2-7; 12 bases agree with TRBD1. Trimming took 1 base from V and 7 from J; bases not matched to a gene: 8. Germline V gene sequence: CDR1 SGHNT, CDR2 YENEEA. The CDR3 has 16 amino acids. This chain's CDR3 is CASSLGQGTGGREQYF. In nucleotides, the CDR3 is TGTGCCAGCAGCTTAGGTCAAGGGACAGGGGGCAGGGAGCAGTACTTC.

CDR3 DNA sequence: TGTGCCTGGAAAAATATGGACAGGGCGAGCCTCTATGGCTACACCTTC. Protein sequence: CAWKNMDRASLYGYTF. This chain links TRBV30 with TRBJ1-2, with 8 bases fitting TRBD1. This CDR3 has 16 residues. The V segment lost 4 bases and the J segment 4 bases; nucleotides outside the gene matches: 14. Per the germline V gene, CDR1 is GTSNPN and CDR2 is SVGIG (reference sequence).

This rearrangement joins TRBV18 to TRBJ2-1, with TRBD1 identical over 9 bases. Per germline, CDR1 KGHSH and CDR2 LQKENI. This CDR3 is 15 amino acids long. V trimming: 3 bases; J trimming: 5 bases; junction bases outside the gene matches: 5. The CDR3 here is CASSPGQGLNNEQFF. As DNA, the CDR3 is TGTGCCAGCTCACCGGGACAGGGTCTCAACAATGAGCAGTTCTTC.